This TCR beta chain was identified during a study of human T cells and chemical hapten exposure. Study overall: Patch testing was performed with 0.01% DPC on the upper back, with reading at 6 days. Findings of the study overall: Large CDR3 similarity clusters arose significantly more often from expanded TCRs than from controls. After DPC sensitization, TCRs above 1 in 1000 frequency showed no change.

In TCRdb, the RACE reads were re-called with MiXCR into one record per CDR3 protein. The data show roughly 96,000 distinct CDR3 sequences, 9.3% seen once. This sample's time point: patch test 2, 6 weeks after DPC sensitization. Treatment defined: therapeutic diphenylcyclopropenone sensitization with weekly scalp DPC. Germline assignment: CDR1 DFQATT and CDR2 SNEGSKA (reference sequence). The CDR3 length is 16 residues. J lost 6 bases, V lost 3 bases, and 7 bases had no gene match. This clonotype was counted a few times. Its antigen is as yet unknown. The chain links TRBV20-1 to TRBJ2-1; 14 positions agree with TRBD2. The sample in question was whole blood, obtained in connection with sensitization to the hapten diphenylcyclopropenone (DPC). The TCR sequence derives from a middle-aged woman with alopecia areata. Some clones in this sample may be carry-over from other donors' samples. CDR3 in DNA: TGCAGTGCTAGGACTAGCGGGAGGGCCAGAATCAATGAGCAGTTCTTC. Translating it yields CSARTSGRARINEQFF.